The rows below give T cell receptor beta chains drawn from one sample of a study of STAT5B mutations in CD4+ large granular lymphocyte leukemia. TCRdb's table, derived via immunoSEQ multiplex PCR, lists solely in-frame clones and lacks some. Of 30,000 to 35,000 clones listed, about 87% are singletons. Sequencing was done on a sample of CD4+ T cells from blood buffy coats. The receptors stem from a human donor in good health. Each CDR3 is given with its conserved first and last residue. D genes are given only for firm matches. Part of the rows lack a size; the others show once, few, many or a class for expanded clones.

abundance: -
v_gene: TRBV7-2
len: 12
d_gene: -
j_gene: TRBJ1-5
CDR3aa: CASSLGDQPQHF
CDR3nt: TGTGCCAGCAGCTTAGGGGATCAGCCCCAGCATTTT

abundance: -
v_gene: TRBV7-9
len: 12
d_gene: -
j_gene: TRBJ1-5
CDR3aa: CASSLREGNKHF
CDR3nt: TGTGCCAGCAGCTTACGGGAGGGAAATAAACATTTT

abundance: -
v_gene: TRBV27
len: 17
d_gene: -
j_gene: TRBJ2-2
CDR3aa: CASSFRWEGANTGELFF
CDR3nt: TGTGCCAGCAGTTTTAGATGGGAGGGGGCAAACACCGGGGAGCTGTTTTTT

abundance: -
v_gene: TRBV11-3
len: 19
d_gene: TRBD1
j_gene: TRBJ1-1
CDR3aa: CASSLGTGGAAPGLPEAFF
CDR3nt: TGTGCCAGCAGCTTAGGGACAGGGGGCGCGGCCCCGGGCTTGCCTGAAGCTTTCTTT

abundance: -
v_gene: TRBV9
len: 12
d_gene: -
j_gene: TRBJ1-6
CDR3aa: CASSVDNSPLHF
CDR3nt: TGTGCCAGCAGCGTAGATAATTCACCCCTCCACTTT

abundance: once
v_gene: TRBV5-1
len: 14
d_gene: -
j_gene: TRBJ1-1
CDR3aa: CASSFPGMDTEAFF
CDR3nt: TGCGCCAGCAGCTTCCCGGGGATGGACACTGAAGCTTTCTTT

abundance: -
v_gene: TRBV5-1
len: 14
d_gene: -
j_gene: TRBJ2-3
CDR3aa: CASKSQPSTDTQYF
CDR3nt: TGCGCCAGCAAATCACAGCCTAGCACAGATACGCAGTATTTT

abundance: -
v_gene: TRBV9
len: 16
d_gene: -
j_gene: TRBJ2-1
CDR3aa: CASSSGPTSSYNEQFF
CDR3nt: TGTGCCAGCAGCTCGGGACCTACGAGCTCCTACAATGAGCAGTTCTTC

abundance: once
v_gene: TRBV5-4
len: 13
d_gene: -
j_gene: TRBJ2-3
CDR3aa: CASSRGYRDTQYF
CDR3nt: TGTGCCAGCAGCCGAGGATACAGGGATACGCAGTATTTT

abundance: -
v_gene: TRBV2
len: 13
d_gene: -
j_gene: TRBJ1-2
CDR3aa: CASSVADNYGYTF
CDR3nt: TGTGCCAGCAGTGTCGCAGATAACTATGGCTACACCTTC

abundance: -
v_gene: TRBV5-1
len: 11
d_gene: -
j_gene: TRBJ2-5
CDR3aa: CASSLEETQYF
CDR3nt: TGCGCCAGCAGCTTGGAGGAGACCCAGTACTTC

abundance: -
v_gene: TRBV25-1
len: 16
d_gene: TRBD1
j_gene: TRBJ2-1
CDR3aa: CASSPSPGQGFNEQFF
CDR3nt: TGTGCCAGCAGTCCTAGTCCGGGACAGGGATTTAATGAGCAGTTCTTC

abundance: -
v_gene: TRBV11-2
len: 16
d_gene: TRBD1
j_gene: TRBJ1-5
CDR3aa: CASSPRVQGDRQPQHF
CDR3nt: TGTGCCAGCAGCCCGCGGGTTCAGGGGGATCGTCAGCCCCAGCATTTT

abundance: -
v_gene: TRBV2
len: 15
d_gene: TRBD1
j_gene: TRBJ1-5
CDR3aa: CASSDRTGGYQPQHF
CDR3nt: TGTGCCAGCAGTGACCGGACAGGGGGCTATCAGCCCCAGCATTTT

abundance: -
v_gene: TRBV28
len: 13
d_gene: -
j_gene: TRBJ2-7
CDR3aa: CASTLPGSAEQYF
CDR3nt: TGTGCCAGCACTTTGCCAGGTTCGGCCGAGCAGTACTTC

abundance: -
v_gene: TRBV7-2
len: 15
d_gene: TRBD2
j_gene: TRBJ2-5
CDR3aa: CASSFRREIGETQYF
CDR3nt: TGTGCCAGCAGCTTCAGGCGGGAGATCGGTGAGACCCAGTACTTC

abundance: -
v_gene: TRBV5-1
len: 14
d_gene: TRBD2
j_gene: TRBJ2-4
CDR3aa: CASSVGTGGSIQYF
CDR3nt: TGCGCCAGCAGTGTCGGGACGGGAGGGAGCATTCAGTACTTC

abundance: -
v_gene: TRBV5-1
len: 14
d_gene: -
j_gene: TRBJ2-4
CDR3aa: CASSLGDGKNIQYF
CDR3nt: TGCGCCAGCAGCTTGGGGGACGGCAAAAACATTCAGTACTTC

abundance: -
v_gene: TRBV29-1
len: 13
d_gene: -
j_gene: TRBJ1-2
CDR3aa: CSVAGKRDYGYTF
CDR3nt: TGCAGCGTTGCGGGTAAGAGGGACTATGGCTACACCTTC

abundance: -
v_gene: TRBV9
len: 15
d_gene: TRBD2
j_gene: TRBJ2-1
CDR3aa: CASSVGAGGSNEQFF
CDR3nt: TGTGCCAGCAGCGTAGGAGCGGGGGGTAGCAATGAGCAGTTCTTC

abundance: once
v_gene: TRBV18
len: 21
d_gene: TRBD1
j_gene: TRBJ1-4
CDR3aa: CASSPRLGTDAGGGDNEKLFF
CDR3nt: TGTGCCAGCTCACCACGGTTAGGGACAGACGCTGGCGGCGGTGATAATGAAAAACTGTTTTTT

abundance: -
v_gene: TRBV6-4
len: 13
d_gene: -
j_gene: TRBJ2-7
CDR3aa: CASSSDISLEQYF
CDR3nt: TGTGCCAGCAGCTCGGACATTTCCCTCGAGCAGTACTTC

abundance: -
v_gene: TRBV2
len: 14
d_gene: TRBD1
j_gene: TRBJ2-7
CDR3aa: CASSERTGAYEQYF
CDR3nt: TGTGCCAGCAGTGAGAGGACAGGGGCCTACGAGCAGTACTTC

abundance: -
v_gene: TRBV6-6
len: 12
d_gene: -
j_gene: TRBJ2-7
CDR3aa: CASSQVSGEQYF
CDR3nt: TGTGCCAGCAGCCAGGTGAGCGGCGAGCAGTACTTC

abundance: few
v_gene: TRBV18
len: 15
d_gene: -
j_gene: TRBJ2-7
CDR3aa: CASSPPQQLTYEQYF
CDR3nt: TGTGCCAGCTCACCACCCCAACAGCTTACCTACGAGCAGTACTTC

abundance: -
v_gene: TRBV6-6
len: 12
d_gene: -
j_gene: TRBJ2-3
CDR3aa: CASSPHSDTQYF
CDR3nt: TGTGCCAGCAGTCCGCACTCAGATACGCAGTATTTT

abundance: -
v_gene: TRBV18
len: 12
d_gene: -
j_gene: TRBJ1-6
CDR3aa: CASSLQGEPLHF
CDR3nt: TGTGCCAGCTCGCTACAGGGAGAACCCCTCCACTTT

abundance: -
v_gene: TRBV20-1
len: 11
d_gene: TRBD2
j_gene: TRBJ2-4
CDR3aa: CSARGVGSQYF
CDR3nt: TGCAGTGCCCGGGGGGTAGGGAGCCAGTACTTC

abundance: -
v_gene: TRBV9
len: 16
d_gene: TRBD2
j_gene: TRBJ2-2
CDR3aa: CASSPGGDANTGELFF
CDR3nt: TGTGCCAGCAGCCCCGGGGGGGATGCGAACACCGGGGAGCTGTTTTTT

abundance: -
v_gene: TRBV11-1
len: 13
d_gene: -
j_gene: TRBJ2-7
CDR3aa: CASSPRPQGEQYF
CDR3nt: TGTGCCAGCAGCCCCCGCCCACAGGGCGAGCAGTACTTC

abundance: once
v_gene: TRBV5-6
len: 15
d_gene: TRBD2
j_gene: TRBJ2-1
CDR3aa: CASSERLAGEVEQFF
CDR3nt: TGTGCCAGCAGCGAACGACTAGCGGGAGAGGTTGAGCAGTTCTTC

abundance: -
v_gene: TRBV19
len: 14
d_gene: -
j_gene: TRBJ1-2
CDR3aa: CASSIAAANYGYTF
CDR3nt: TGTGCCAGTAGTATAGCGGCAGCCAACTATGGCTACACCTTC

abundance: -
v_gene: TRBV6-1
len: 14
d_gene: -
j_gene: TRBJ2-3
CDR3aa: CASSSWSAPDTQYF
CDR3nt: TGTGCCAGCAGTTCGTGGAGCGCCCCAGATACGCAGTATTTT

abundance: -
v_gene: TRBV5-1
len: 15
d_gene: -
j_gene: TRBJ2-6
CDR3aa: CASSPGFSGANVLTF
CDR3nt: TGCGCCAGCAGCCCGGGGTTCTCTGGGGCCAACGTCCTGACTTTC

abundance: -
v_gene: TRBV5-8
len: 13
d_gene: TRBD1
j_gene: TRBJ2-7
CDR3aa: CASSRDRGYEQYF
CDR3nt: TGTGCCAGCAGCAGGGACAGGGGCTACGAGCAGTACTTC

abundance: -
v_gene: TRBV19
len: 16
d_gene: TRBD2
j_gene: TRBJ2-5
CDR3aa: CASSMTSGRLGETQYF
CDR3nt: TGTGCCAGTAGTATGACTAGCGGGAGGCTCGGGGAGACCCAGTACTTC